Shown below are 10 T cell receptor beta chains from a single sample sequenced in a study of cytomegalovirus exposure and HLA in healthy donors. A multiplex PCR was run with 60 Vbeta primers and 13 Jbeta primers. Sequencing was performed with immunoSEQ multiplex PCR; in TCRdb, only in-frame clones are kept and a portion is missing. Of around 64,000 clones in the sample, 70% to 75% were seen once. Sequenced: PBMCs. The source of these receptors is a man younger than 40 in good health and CMV-seropositive.

Only a few counts were recorded for this clone. The chain combines TRBV4-3 with TRBJ2-7; the match to TRBD2 covers 9 bases. Trimming at V came to 1 base and at J to 4 bases, leaving 2 bases not matched to a gene. Germline lookup yields CDR1 LGHNA and CDR2 YSLEER. The length of the CDR3 is 14 residues. DNA of the CDR3: TGCGCCAGCAGCCAAGCTAGCGGGGTTTACGAGCAGTACTTC. Translated: CASSQASGVYEQYF.

CDR3 sequence (DNA): TGCGCCAGCAGACCCGTGCGGGATGGAGAAGCTTTCTTT. It specifies CASRPVRDGEAFF. V is TRBV4-1 and J is TRBJ1-1; D not certain. V was pared by 6 bases and J by 8 bases, with 16 bases between. This CDR3 comprises 13 residues. Germline V gene sequence: CDR1 MGHRA, CDR2 YSYEKL.

This clone was recorded only once. The chain couples TRBV30 to TRBJ2-5; TRBD2 is a possible D gene (7 bases). The DNA end is a closer match to TRBJ2-7, so the J assignment may be wrong. Per the germline V gene, CDR1 is GTSNPN and CDR2 is SVGIG (reference sequence). CDR3 length equals 15 residues. The CDR3 loop is CARKDGGGPSYEQYF. As DNA, the CDR3 is TGTGCCCGGAAAGATGGGGGGGGCCCCTCCTACGAGCAGTACTTC.

The chain recombines TRBV5-4 with TRBJ1-2; no clear D gene. The V end lost 0 bases, the J end lost 2 bases, and 17 bases lay between the germline ends. The germline CDR1 and CDR2 sequences are SGHNT and YYREEE (reference sequence). There are 17 residues in the CDR3. CDR3 protein: CASSLAAGSPLNYGYTF. The CDR3 DNA is TGTGCCAGCAGCTTGGCGGCAGGATCCCCCCTCAACTATGGCTACACCTTC.

The genes are TRBV29-1 and TRBJ2-1; TRBD2 might be the D (6 bases). CDR1 and CDR2 from the germline V gene are SQVTM and ANQGSEA. V lost 6 bases and J 9 bases, leaving 12 bases between the germline ends. The CDR3 has 11 amino acids. CDR3 residues: CSVPRGGEQFF. CDR3 DNA sequence: TGCAGCGTCCCTCGGGGAGGTGAGCAGTTCTTC.

J is TRBJ2-2 and V is TRBV7-9; the match to TRBD1 covers 7 bases. J was trimmed by 5 bases and V by 4 bases; bases with no gene match: 10. This CDR3 contains 16 residues. CDR1 SEHNR and CDR2 FQNEAQ come from the germline V gene (reference sequence). The CDR3 DNA sequence: TGTGCCAGCAGCTCACGTTCCGGGACAGAAACCGGGGAGCTGTTTTTT. Translated: CASSSRSGTETGELFF.

This clone was seen once. The V gene is TRBV15, the J gene TRBJ2-7, with D perhaps TRBD2 (6 bases). CDR3 length: 15 amino acids. CDR1 LNHNV and CDR2 YYDKDF come from the germline V gene (reference sequence). The V and J ends lost 3 bases and 1 base respectively, with 13 bases between them. CDR3: CATSRGGAPSYEQYF. The DNA for the CDR3 is TGTGCCACCAGCAGGGGAGGAGCTCCTTCCTACGAGCAGTACTTC.

This clone appeared a few times. This CDR3 is also generated by other DNA sequences in the sample. The V and J genes are TRBV4-3 and TRBJ1-5, with D possibly matching TRBD1 (6 bases). V dropped 0 bases and J dropped 2 bases, with 11 bases sitting between them. Per the germline V gene, CDR1 is LGHNA and CDR2 is YSLEER. The CDR3 is 16 residues long. The CDR3 region has the DNA TGCGCCAGCAGCCAAGATCTCAGGGGCGGCAATCAGCCCCAGCATTTT. This encodes CASSQDLRGGNQPQHF.

This clone was observed once. The chain recombines TRBV15 with TRBJ1-3; 8 nucleotides align to TRBD1. The germline gives CDR1 LNHNV, CDR2 YYDKDF (reference sequence). The V segment lost 3 bases and the J segment 0 bases; nucleotides outside the gene matches: 4. CDR3 length: 16 amino acids. The CDR3: CATSRDRDLSGNTIYF. The DNA for the CDR3 is TGTGCCACCAGCAGGGACAGGGACCTCTCTGGAAACACCATATATTTT.

V and J are TRBV7-6 and TRBJ2-6; tentatively, D is TRBD2 (5 bases). V was trimmed by 0 bases and J by 1 base, leaving 7 bases between them. The CDR3 loop spans 16 amino acids. Germline V CDR1 and CDR2: SGHVS, FNYEAQ. The CDR3 nucleotides are TGTGCCAGCAGCTTAGCGGGAGCGTCTGGGGCCAACGTCCTGACTTTC. Translated, it gives CASSLAGASGANVLTF.